This T cell receptor (beta chain) stems from a study of identical twins. All donors comprised healthy Caucasians. MiXCR, applied by TCRdb to the 5' RACE reads, yields one record per CDR3 protein. The sample records approximately 690,000 distinct CDR3 sequences, around 6.1% being singletons. This clonotype was detected many times. Per germline, CDR1 SGHRS and CDR2 YFSETQ. The CDR3 is 14 residues long. Trimming stripped 4 bases from V and 3 bases from J, with 10 bases between. The clonotype comes from a man between 18 and 29 years old in good health. The sample consisted of naive T cells sorted from blood. The V call is TRBV5-1, the J call TRBJ1-4; D perhaps matches TRBD1 (6 bases). The CDR3 nucleotides are TGCGCCAGCAGCCAGGGGCTGTCTAATGAAAAACTGTTTTTT. Its translation: CASSQGLSNEKLFF.